These 13 T cell receptor beta chains share one sample of origin, sequenced in a study of T cells expressing NK-cell markers. TCRdb re-called the 5' RACE reads and shows each CDR3 protein once, DNA omitted. This listing includes about 550,000 distinct CDR3 sequences. The sequenced material came from blood T cells: a sorted CD56 or NKG2C T cell subset, CD4+ or CD8+ T cells, or bulk PBMC T cells (not recorded which). The source is a young man in good health.

The V gene is TRBV29-1, the J gene TRBJ2-1; TCRdb reports TRBD1, a call that lacks DNA to check it against. Germline-derived CDR1 and CDR2 are SQVTM and ANQGSEA. This CDR3 is 12 amino acids long. CDR3 in amino acids: CSALGSRDEQFF.

The chain joins TRBV12-3 or TRBV12-4 to TRBJ2-1; without DNA, the TCRdb call of TRBD1 cannot be checked. The CDR3 is made up of 16 amino acids. The CDR3: CASTLGDRDLMNEQFF.

The chain recombines TRBV28 with TRBJ2-3; TCRdb's D call of TRBD1 is untestable without DNA. CDR3 length equals 15 residues. Germline V gene lookup returns CDR1 MDHEN and CDR2 SYDVKM. The chain's CDR3 is CASSFWDRDTDTQYF.

The chain carries TRBV7-9 and TRBJ1-1; TCRdb reports TRBD1, a call that lacks DNA to check it against. Germline CDR1 and CDR2: SEHNR and FQNEAQ (reference sequence). The CDR3 spans 15 residues. This chain's CDR3 is CASSPRGRGNTEAFF.

The chain has TRBV11-2 and TRBJ2-1. Germline V CDR1 and CDR2: SGHAT, FQNNGV. The CDR3 is made up of 16 amino acids. CDR3 loop: CASSTIDRSSYNEQFF.

The chain recombines TRBV4-2 with TRBJ2-1. This CDR3 spans 16 amino acids. Germline V gene sequence: CDR1 LGHNA, CDR2 YNFKEQ. CDR3: CASSQVSGSKYNEQFF.

The rearrangement uses TRBV5-5 and TRBJ2-3; TCRdb outputs TRBD2, but without DNA this stays unchecked. CDR1 SGHKS and CDR2 YYEKEE come from the germline V gene (reference sequence). This CDR3 is 16 amino acids long. The CDR3 loop reads CASSFGRDAVLDTQYF.

This sequence joins TRBV29-1 and TRBJ2-3; there is no DNA to check the TCRdb D call of TRBD2. CDR1 and CDR2 (germline): SQVTM, ANQGSEA. The CDR3 runs to 12 residues. This CDR3 reads CSGWRGLDTQYF.

V usage is TRBV6-5 and J usage is TRBJ1-1; the TRBD1 assignment by TCRdb is unverifiable without DNA. The germline CDR1 and CDR2 sequences are MNHEY and SVGAGI. The CDR3 loop spans 16 amino acids. The CDR3 loop reads CASSYIGGDRNTEAFF.

The chain couples TRBV11-1 to TRBJ2-2; no DNA is available, so the TRBD1 call from TCRdb remains unchecked. Germline loops: CDR1 SGHAT, CDR2 FQDESV (reference sequence). The CDR3 is 16 residues long. This CDR3 is CASSLVGARRTGELFF.

V gene TRBV20-1 combines with J gene TRBJ2-1; the D call from TCRdb, TRBD2, cannot be confirmed without DNA. Germline V gene sequence: CDR1 DFQATT, CDR2 SNEGSKA (reference sequence). This CDR3 spans 17 amino acids. The CDR3 loop reads CSARDVPLAFHYNEQFF.

The CDR3 loop is CATSRDQTGQGAGGELFF. The gene calls are TRBV15 and TRBJ2-2; the D gene TCRdb calls, TRBD1, cannot be checked with no DNA. The CDR3 is 18 residues long. CDR1 and CDR2 from the germline V gene are LNHNV and YYDKDF (reference sequence).

This chain connects TRBV5-1 to TRBJ1-3. The V gene's germline CDR1 is SGHRS and CDR2 YFSETQ. The CDR3 totals 13 residues. The CDR3 here is CASSPDIPNTIYF.